This T cell receptor beta chain was captured by sequencing in a study of fetal regulatory T cell absence and autoimmunity. Study-wide results and limits: Antigen-driven pancreatic autoimmunity before birth in IPEX was inferred from oligoclonal enrichment. Compared with cord blood, pancreas showed oligoclonal TCR enrichment, some clones over 100-fold.

Notes on this clone: Its antigen remains unknown.

Trimming removed 5 bases from V and 7 bases from J; junction bases left unmatched: 9. Germline lookup yields CDR1 SGHNT and CDR2 YYREEE (reference sequence). The CDR3 runs 14 residues. Sequencing was at survey level. Profiled with immunoSEQ multiplex PCR; TCRdb holds only in-frame clones, not every one. The sample lists 95,000 to 100,000 clones, 60% to 80% occurring once. The sequencing input was pancreas tissue. The chain combines TRBV5-4 with TRBJ1-2; 9 bases line up with TRBD1. The source is a male donor with IPEX syndrome. CDR3 amino acids: CASRPRTGATGYTF. CDR3 coding DNA: TGTGCCAGCAGACCGAGGACAGGGGCGACTGGCTACACCTTC.